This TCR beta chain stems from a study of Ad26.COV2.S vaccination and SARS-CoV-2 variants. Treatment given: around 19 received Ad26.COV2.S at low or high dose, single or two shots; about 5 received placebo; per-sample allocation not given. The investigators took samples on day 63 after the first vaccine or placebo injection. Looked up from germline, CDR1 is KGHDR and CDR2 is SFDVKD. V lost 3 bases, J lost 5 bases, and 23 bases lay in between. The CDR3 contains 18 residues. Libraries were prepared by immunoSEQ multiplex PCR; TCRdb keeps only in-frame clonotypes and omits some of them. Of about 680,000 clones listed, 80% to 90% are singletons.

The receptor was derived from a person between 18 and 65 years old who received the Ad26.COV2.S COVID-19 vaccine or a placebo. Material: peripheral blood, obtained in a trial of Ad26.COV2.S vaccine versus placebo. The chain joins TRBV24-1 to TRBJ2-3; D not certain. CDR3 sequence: CATSDTPPGSYLRDTQYF. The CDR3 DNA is TGTGCCACCAGTGATACTCCCCCGGGTTCCTACCTGCGAGATACGCAGTATTTT.